This T cell receptor beta chain was observed in a study of blood T cells in healthy people across ages. A second PCR, run for 7 to 11 cycles, used a sample-barcoded 5' primer plus a J-beta primer mix. TCRdb re-called the 5' RACE reads through MiXCR, storing one row per CDR3 protein. The sample shows some 790,000 distinct CDR3 sequences, 25% to 30% of them seen only once. Many counts were recorded for this clonotype. The antigen is not known. The study's findings and limits: Conclusively comparing naive with antigen-experienced cells was impossible with unsorted PBMCs. Diversity estimates drawn from one million T cells were deemed underestimates.

Germline CDR1 MDHEN, CDR2 SYDVKM. This CDR3 is 17 amino acids long. The ends lost 6 bases at V and 0 bases at J; junction bases unmatched: 3. This receptor was identified in a woman at least 80 years old in good health. The specimen was blood. This sequence joins TRBV28 and TRBJ2-6; the match to TRBD1 covers 12 bases. CDR3 region: CASRGTGGASGANVLTF. In DNA form, the CDR3 reads TGTGCCAGCAGAGGGACAGGGGGCGCCTCTGGGGCCAACGTCCTGACTTTC. Looking up the rest from reference TRBV28 and TRBJ2-6 gives the full variable domain: DVKVTQSSRYLVKRTGEKVFLECVQDMDHENMFWYRQDPGLGLRLIYFSYDVKMKEKGDIPEGYSVSREKKERFSLILESASTNQTSMYLCASRGTGGASGANVLTFGAGSRLTVL.